This TCR beta chain appears in the sequencing data of a study of blood T cell repertoires in COVID-19. Using immunoSEQ multiplex PCR, the repertoire was profiled, and TCRdb retains in-frame clones only, with some absent. The sample yields more than 350,000 clones, about 83% seen once. Germline assignment: CDR1 SGDLS and CDR2 YYNGEE. With 2 bases clipped from V and 7 bases from J, the junction kept 8 bases outside the gene matches. The CDR3 has 16 amino acids. Material: PBMCs or T cells enriched from blood (not recorded which). The chain couples TRBV9 to TRBJ2-1, with 11 bases lining up with TRBD2. This TCR derives from a woman aged 50 to 60 who had recovered from COVID-19. The CDR3 here is CASSVISGGAGNEQFF. In DNA, the CDR3 is TGTGCCAGCAGCGTCATTAGCGGGGGGGCCGGTAATGAGCAGTTCTTC.